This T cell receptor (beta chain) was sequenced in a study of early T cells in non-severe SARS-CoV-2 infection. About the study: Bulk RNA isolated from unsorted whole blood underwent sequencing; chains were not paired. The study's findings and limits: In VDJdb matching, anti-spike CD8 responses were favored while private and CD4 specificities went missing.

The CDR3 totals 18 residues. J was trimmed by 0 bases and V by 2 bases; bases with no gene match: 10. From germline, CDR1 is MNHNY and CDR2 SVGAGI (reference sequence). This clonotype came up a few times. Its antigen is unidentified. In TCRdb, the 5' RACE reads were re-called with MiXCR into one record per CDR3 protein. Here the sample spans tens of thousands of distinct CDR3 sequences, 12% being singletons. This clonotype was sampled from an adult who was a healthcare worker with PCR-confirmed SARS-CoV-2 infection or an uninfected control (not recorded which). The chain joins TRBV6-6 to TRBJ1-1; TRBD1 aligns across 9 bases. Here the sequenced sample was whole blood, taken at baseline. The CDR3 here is CASSYLSGTGTMNTEAFF. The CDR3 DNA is TGTGCCAGCAGTTACCTCTCCGGGACAGGGACCATGAACACTGAAGCTTTCTTT.